This T cell receptor beta chain derives from a study of blood T cell repertoires in COVID-19. Study-level information: COVID-19 samples from acute and convalescent phases originated in the United States, Italy and Spain. The analysed material was cDNA or gDNA that came from T cells, B-cell-depleted T cells, or PBMCs.

The germline gives CDR1 MDHEN, CDR2 SYDVKM. The CDR3 runs to 15 residues. Germline trimming cut 6 bases from V and 4 bases from J; bases unmatched to any gene: 6. Assay: immunoSEQ multiplex PCR; the TCRdb copy retains only in-frame clones and omits some. The sample holds tens of thousands of clones, approximately 86% seen once. Material for sequencing was peripheral blood. This clonotype was sampled from a human donor in a cohort sampled during active COVID-19. V and J are TRBV28 and TRBJ2-3; TRBD2 agrees at 11 bases. CDR3 protein: CASRTSGAHADTQYF. The CDR3 DNA sequence: TGTGCCAGCAGGACTAGCGGGGCGCATGCAGATACGCAGTATTTT.